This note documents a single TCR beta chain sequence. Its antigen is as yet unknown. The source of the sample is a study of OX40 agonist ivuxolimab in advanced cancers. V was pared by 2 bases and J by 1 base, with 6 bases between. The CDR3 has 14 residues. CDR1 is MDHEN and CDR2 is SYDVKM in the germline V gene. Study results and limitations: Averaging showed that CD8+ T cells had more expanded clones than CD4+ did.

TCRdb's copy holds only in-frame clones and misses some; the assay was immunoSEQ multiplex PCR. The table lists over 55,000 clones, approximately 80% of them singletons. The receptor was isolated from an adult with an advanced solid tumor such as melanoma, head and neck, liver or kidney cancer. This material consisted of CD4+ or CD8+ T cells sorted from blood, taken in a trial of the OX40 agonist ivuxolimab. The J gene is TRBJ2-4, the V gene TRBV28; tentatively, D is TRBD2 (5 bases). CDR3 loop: CASSLRRAKNIQYF. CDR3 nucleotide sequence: TGTGCCAGCAGTTTACGGAGGGCCAAAAACATTCAGTACTTC.